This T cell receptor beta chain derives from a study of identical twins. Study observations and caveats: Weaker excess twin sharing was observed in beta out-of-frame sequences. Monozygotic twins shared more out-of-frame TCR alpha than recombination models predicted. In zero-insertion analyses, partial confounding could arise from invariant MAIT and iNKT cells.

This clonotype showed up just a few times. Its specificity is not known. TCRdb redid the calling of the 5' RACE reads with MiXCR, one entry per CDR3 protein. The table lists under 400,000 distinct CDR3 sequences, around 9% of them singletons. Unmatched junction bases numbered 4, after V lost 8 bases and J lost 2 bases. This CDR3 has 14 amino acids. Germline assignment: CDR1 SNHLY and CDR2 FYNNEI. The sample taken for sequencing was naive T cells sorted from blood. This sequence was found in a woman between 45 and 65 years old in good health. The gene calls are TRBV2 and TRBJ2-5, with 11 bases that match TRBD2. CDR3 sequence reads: CASVSGRGQETQYF. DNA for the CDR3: TGTGCCAGCGTTAGCGGGAGGGGACAAGAGACCCAGTACTTC.